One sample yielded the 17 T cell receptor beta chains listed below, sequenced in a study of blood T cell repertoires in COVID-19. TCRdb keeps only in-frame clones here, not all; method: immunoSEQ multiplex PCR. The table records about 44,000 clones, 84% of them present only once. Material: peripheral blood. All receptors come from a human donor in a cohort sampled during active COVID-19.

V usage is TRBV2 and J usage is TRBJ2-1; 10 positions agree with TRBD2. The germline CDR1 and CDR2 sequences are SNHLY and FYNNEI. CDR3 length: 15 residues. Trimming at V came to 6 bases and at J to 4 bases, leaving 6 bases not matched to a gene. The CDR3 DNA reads TGTGCCAGCAGGGAAACAGCGGGGGGGTACAATGAGCAGTTCTTC. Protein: CASRETAGGYNEQFF.

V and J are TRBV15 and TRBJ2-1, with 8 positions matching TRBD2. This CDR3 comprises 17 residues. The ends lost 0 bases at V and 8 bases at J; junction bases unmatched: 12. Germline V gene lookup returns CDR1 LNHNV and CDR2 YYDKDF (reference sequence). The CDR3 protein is CATSRDSGGGRLDEQFF. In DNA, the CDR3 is TGTGCCACCAGCAGAGATTCAGGCGGGGGGCGCCTGGATGAGCAGTTCTTC.

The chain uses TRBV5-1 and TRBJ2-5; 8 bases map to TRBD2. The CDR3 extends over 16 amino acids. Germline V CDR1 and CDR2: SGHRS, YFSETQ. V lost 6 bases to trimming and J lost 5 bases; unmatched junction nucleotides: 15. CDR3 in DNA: TGCGCCAGCACCTCCGGTGCGCCGGGGGGGCGGGAGACCCAGTACTTC. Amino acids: CASTSGAPGGRETQYF.

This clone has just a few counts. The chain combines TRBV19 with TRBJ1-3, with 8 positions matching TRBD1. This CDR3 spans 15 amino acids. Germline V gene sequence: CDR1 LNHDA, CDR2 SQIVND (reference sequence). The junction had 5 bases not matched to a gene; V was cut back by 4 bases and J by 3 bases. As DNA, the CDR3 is TGTGCCAGTAGTAACGACAGGGGCTTTGGAAACACCATATATTTT. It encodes CASSNDRGFGNTIYF.

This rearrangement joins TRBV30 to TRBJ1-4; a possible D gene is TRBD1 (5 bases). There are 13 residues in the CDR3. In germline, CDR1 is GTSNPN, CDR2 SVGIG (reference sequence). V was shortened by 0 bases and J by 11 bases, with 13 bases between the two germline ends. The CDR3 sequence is CAWSVHGARKLFF. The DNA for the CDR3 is TGTGCCTGGAGTGTACATGGGGCGAGGAAACTGTTTTTT.

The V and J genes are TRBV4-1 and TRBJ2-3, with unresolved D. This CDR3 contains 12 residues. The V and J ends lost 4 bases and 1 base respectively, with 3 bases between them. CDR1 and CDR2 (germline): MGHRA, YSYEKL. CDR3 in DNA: TGCGCCAGCAGCCCCGGCACAGATACGCAGTATTTT. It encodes CASSPGTDTQYF.

CDR3 sequence: CASSVLAEYNEQFF. The DNA for the CDR3 is TGTGCCAGCAGCGTCCTAGCGGAATACAATGAGCAGTTCTTC. J is TRBJ2-1 and V is TRBV9, with 7 nucleotides matching TRBD2. With V trimmed by 2 bases and J by 4 bases, 3 bases remained unmatched. CDR3 size: 14 residues. Germline V lookup: CDR1 SGDLS, CDR2 YYNGEE.

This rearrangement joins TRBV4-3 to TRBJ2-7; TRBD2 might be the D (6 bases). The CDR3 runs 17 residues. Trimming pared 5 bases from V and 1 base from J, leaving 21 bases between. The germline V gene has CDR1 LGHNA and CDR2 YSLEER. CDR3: CASSGAFSGGRSYEQYF. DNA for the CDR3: TGCGCCAGCAGCGGAGCGTTTTCAGGAGGGCGATCCTACGAGCAGTACTTC.

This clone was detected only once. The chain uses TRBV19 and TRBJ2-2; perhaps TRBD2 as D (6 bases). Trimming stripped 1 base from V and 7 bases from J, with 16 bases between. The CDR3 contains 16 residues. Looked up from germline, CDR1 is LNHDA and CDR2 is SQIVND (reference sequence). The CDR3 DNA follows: TGTGCCAGTAGTATAGGAAGCGCGGGGACGGGCGGGGAGCTGTTTTTT. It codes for CASSIGSAGTGGELFF. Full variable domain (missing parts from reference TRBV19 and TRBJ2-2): DGGITQSPKYLFRKEGQNVTLSCEQNLNHDAMYWYRQDPGQGLRLIYYSQIVNDFQKGDIAEGYSVSREKKESFPLTVTSAQKNPTAFYLCASSIGSAGTGGELFFGEGSRLTVL.

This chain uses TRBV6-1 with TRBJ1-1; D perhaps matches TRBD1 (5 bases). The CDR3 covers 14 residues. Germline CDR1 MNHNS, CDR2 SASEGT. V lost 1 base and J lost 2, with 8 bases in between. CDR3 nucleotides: TGTGCCAGCAGTGAAGTACGGACAAACACTGAAGCTTTCTTT. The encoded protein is CASSEVRTNTEAFF.

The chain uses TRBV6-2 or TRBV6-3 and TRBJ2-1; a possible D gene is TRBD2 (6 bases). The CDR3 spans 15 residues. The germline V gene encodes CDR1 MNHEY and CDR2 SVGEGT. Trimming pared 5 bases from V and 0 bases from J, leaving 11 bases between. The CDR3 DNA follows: TGTGCCAGCAGTCCGGGGGACCCCTCCTACAATGAGCAGTTCTTC. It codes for CASSPGDPSYNEQFF.

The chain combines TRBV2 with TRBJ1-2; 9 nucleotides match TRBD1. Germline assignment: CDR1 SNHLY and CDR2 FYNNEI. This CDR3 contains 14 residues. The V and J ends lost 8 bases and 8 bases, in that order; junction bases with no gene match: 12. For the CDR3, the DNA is TGTGCCAGCGGCGAACAGGGGGCTGTGGGAGGCTACACCTTC. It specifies CASGEQGAVGGYTF.

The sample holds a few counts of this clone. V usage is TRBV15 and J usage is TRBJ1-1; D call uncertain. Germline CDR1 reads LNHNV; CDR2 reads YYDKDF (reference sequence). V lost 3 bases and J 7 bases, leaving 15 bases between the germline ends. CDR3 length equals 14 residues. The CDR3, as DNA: TGTGCCACCAGCAGCCTGCTTGGGGAGGGTGAAGCTTTCTTT. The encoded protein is CATSSLLGEGEAFF.

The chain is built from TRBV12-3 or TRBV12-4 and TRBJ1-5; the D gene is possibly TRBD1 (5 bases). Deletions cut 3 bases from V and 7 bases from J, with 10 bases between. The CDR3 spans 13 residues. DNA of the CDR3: TGTGCCAGCAGTTTGAACCAGGGACAGCCCCAGCATTTT. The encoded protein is CASSLNQGQPQHF.

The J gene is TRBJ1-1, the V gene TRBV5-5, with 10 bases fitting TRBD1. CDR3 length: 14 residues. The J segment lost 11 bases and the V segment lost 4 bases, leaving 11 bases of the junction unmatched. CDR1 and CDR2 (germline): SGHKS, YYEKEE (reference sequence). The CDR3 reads CASSRSTETGGAFF. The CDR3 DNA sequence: TGTGCCAGCAGCCGTTCGACCGAGACAGGGGGCGCTTTCTTT.

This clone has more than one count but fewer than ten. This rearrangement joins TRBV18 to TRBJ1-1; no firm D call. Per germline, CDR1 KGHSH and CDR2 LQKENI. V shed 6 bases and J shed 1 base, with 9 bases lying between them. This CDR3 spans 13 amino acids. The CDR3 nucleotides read TGTGCCAGCTCTCAAGACAAGAACACTGAAGCTTTCTTT. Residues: CASSQDKNTEAFF.

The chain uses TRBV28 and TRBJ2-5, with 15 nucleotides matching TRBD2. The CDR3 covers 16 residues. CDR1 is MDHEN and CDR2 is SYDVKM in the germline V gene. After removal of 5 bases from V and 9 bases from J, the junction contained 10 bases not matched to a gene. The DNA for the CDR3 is TGTGCCAGCAGTCCGGGACTAGCGGGGGGTTACGGGGCCCAGTACTTC. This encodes CASSPGLAGGYGAQYF.